This T cell receptor beta chain emerged from a study of primary melanoma T cells and metastatic recurrence (dated by TCRdb to the early 2020s). Study-wide context: The cohort comprised 150 to 250 primary melanomas of stage T2 to T4, with thickness greater than 1 mm. Whether T-cell fraction and T-cell repertoire clonality in primary melanoma tumors predicted patient outcome was tested in the study. The T-cell fraction measured by TCR beta sequencing was compared against progression-free survival as the clinical outcome. Histopathological grading of tumor-infiltrating lymphocytes was compared with the T-cell fraction derived from sequencing.

Each patient's primary melanoma had been surgically resected and was viewed as potentially curable, though still at risk of metastatic recurrence. Details on this clone: Its antigen specificity is not known. Base qualities are missing; no much larger clone stands one base away.

Library preparation used the immunoSEQ multiplex PCR assay. High-throughput sequencing of the T-cell receptor beta chain was performed on primary melanoma tumor tissue. Regarding the original processing steps: Repertoire analyses included TCRB CDR3 sharing between samples and the distribution of insertions and deletions. A gradient-boosted model ranked the predictive value of the T-cell fraction against histopathological variables. Sourced from immuneACCESS, this table was stored by TCRdb with only in-frame sequences that have V and J called. A share of the clones is absent; for the studies checked, an unresolved V gene accounts for under half, and the remainder has no known explanation. V and J calls and clone size are as listed in that table; D and trimming were resolved from the DNA. The sample yields 400 to 550 clones; less than 90% were counted once. The ten largest make up 15% to 20% of the sample.

Taken from cysteine to phenylalanine, the CDR3 has 12 residues. Only the CDR3 DNA stays, 36 bases, in frame from base 1. V was cut back by 0 bases and J by 9 bases, leaving a gap of 6 bases between them. CDR1 and CDR2 were assigned from the germline V gene as KGHSH and LQKENI. Broader findings and caveats from the paper: Progression-free survival was reportedly predicted by the tumor T-cell fraction independently of thickness, ulceration, mitotic rate and age. A T-cell fraction greater than 20% appeared to be protective whatever the ulceration status, mitotic rate or nodal disease. An effective T-cell-mediated antitumor response in primary melanoma was framed by the authors only as a suggestion, not a demonstrated mechanism. Adding T-cell fraction to tumor thickness reportedly improved progression-free survival prediction more than adding any other histopathological variable.

Sequenced: melanoma tumor tissue. The chain is made from TRBV18 and TRBJ2-1; the D gene is tentatively TRBD1 or TRBD2, each matching 5 bases. The source of this sequence is a human donor with melanoma. CDR3 loop: CASSPPGVEQFF. Read as DNA, the sequence is TGTGCCAGCTCACCACCGGGGGTTGAGCAGTTCTTC.